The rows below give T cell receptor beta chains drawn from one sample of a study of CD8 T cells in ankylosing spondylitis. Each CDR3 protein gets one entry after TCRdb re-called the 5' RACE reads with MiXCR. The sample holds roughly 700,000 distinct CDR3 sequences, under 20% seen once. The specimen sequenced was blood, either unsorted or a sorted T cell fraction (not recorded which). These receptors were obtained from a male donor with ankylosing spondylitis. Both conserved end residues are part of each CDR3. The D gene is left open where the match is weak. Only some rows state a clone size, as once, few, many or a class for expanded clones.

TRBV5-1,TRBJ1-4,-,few,TGCGCCAGCAGCTTCGGCAGGGGAGCAAGCGAAAAACTGTTTTTT,CASSFGRGASEKLFF
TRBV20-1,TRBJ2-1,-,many,TGCAGTGAGTTGGGCAGGGGGGACAATGAGCAGTTCTTC,CSELGRGDNEQFF
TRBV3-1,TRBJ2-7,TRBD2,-,TGTGCCAGCAGCCGCTTGACTAGCGGGAGGGTCTCCTACGAGCAGTACTTC,CASSRLTSGRVSYEQYF
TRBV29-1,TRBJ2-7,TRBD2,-,TGCAGCGTTGAAGATCCGGCGGGAGAGTCCTACGAGCAGTACTTC,CSVEDPAGESYEQYF
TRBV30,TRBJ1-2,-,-,TGTGCCTGGAGTGGGCGGATTTCAAACTATGGCTACACCTTC,CAWSGRISNYGYTF
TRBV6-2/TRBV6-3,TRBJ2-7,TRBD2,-,TGTGCCAGCAGTTACTCCCCTAGCGGGTCCTACGAGCAGTACTTC,CASSYSPSGSYEQYF
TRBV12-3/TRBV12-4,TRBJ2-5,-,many,TGTGCCAGCAGTTGGGGGGAGACCCAGTACTTC,CASSWGETQYF
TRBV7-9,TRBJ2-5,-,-,TGTGCCAGCAGCCCAGGCGGGTTGGAGACCCAGTACTTC,CASSPGGLETQYF
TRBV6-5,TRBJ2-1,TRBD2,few,TGTGCCAGCAGTTACCCGGTCCGGTCTAGCGGGGACAATGAGCAGTTCTTC,CASSYPVRSSGDNEQFF
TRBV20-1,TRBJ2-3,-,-,TGCAGTGCTAGAGATCCTCGGGACTCGTATACGCAGTATTTT,CSARDPRDSYTQYF
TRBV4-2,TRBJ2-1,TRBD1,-,TGTGCCAGCAGCCAAGTAACAGGGGGTAGCGATGAGCAGTTCTTC,CASSQVTGGSDEQFF
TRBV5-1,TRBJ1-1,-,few,TGCGCCAGCAGCTGGGGGGATCTCGCTGAAGCTTTCTTT,CASSWGDLAEAFF
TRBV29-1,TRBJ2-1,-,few,TGCAGCGTTGACTCTAGCGCATACGAGCAGTTCTTC,CSVDSSAYEQFF
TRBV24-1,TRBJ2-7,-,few,TGTGCCACCAGTGCCTCGGGACATTTCAACGAGCAGTACTTC,CATSASGHFNEQYF
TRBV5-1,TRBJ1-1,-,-,TGCGCCAGCAGTCTGACCCGGGGTGGAGCTTTCTTT,CASSLTRGGAFF
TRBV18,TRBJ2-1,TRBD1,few,TGTGCCAGCTCACAAGGACAGGGCAATGAGCAGTTCTTC,CASSQGQGNEQFF
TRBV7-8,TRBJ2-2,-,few,TGTGCCAGCAGCGGCGGGACAGCCACCGGGGAGCTGTTTTTT,CASSGGTATGELFF
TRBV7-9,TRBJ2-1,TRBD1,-,TGTGCCAGCAGCTTCCGGGACAGGGATTACAATGAGCAGTTCTTC,CASSFRDRDYNEQFF
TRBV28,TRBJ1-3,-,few,TGTGCCAGCAGACCTGAGTCCTGGGACTACGGAAACACCATATATTTT,CASRPESWDYGNTIYF
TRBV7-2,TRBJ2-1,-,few,TGTGCCAGCAGCTTAGTACTCGTTTACAATGAGCAGTTCTTC,CASSLVLVYNEQFF
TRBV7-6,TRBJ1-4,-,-,TGTGCCAGCAGCTTAACACCGGGACTGGGGGAAAAACTGTTTTTT,CASSLTPGLGEKLFF
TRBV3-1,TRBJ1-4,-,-,TGTGCCAGCAGCCAAGGGACACGGAATGAAAAACTGTTTTTT,CASSQGTRNEKLFF
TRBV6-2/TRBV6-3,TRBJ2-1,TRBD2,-,TGTGCCAGCAGTTACTCCACCTTAGCGGGAGTCGGCAATGAGCAGTTCTTC,CASSYSTLAGVGNEQFF
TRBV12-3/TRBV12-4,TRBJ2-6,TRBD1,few,TGTGCCGGGGCACAGGGGGTTGGGGCCAACGTCCTGACTTTC,CAGAQGVGANVLTF
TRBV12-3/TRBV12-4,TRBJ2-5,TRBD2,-,TGTGCCAGCAGTTCGACCAGCGGGGGCCAAGAGACCCAGTACTTC,CASSSTSGGQETQYF
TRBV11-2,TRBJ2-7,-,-,TGTGCCAGCAGCCAGGTGGGGTGGACCTCCTACGAGCAGTACTTC,CASSQVGWTSYEQYF
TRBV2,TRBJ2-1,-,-,TGTGCCAGCAGTGAAGTCACAGGGAACAATGAGCAGTTCTTC,CASSEVTGNNEQFF
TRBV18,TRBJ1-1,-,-,TGTGCCAGCTCACCCAGCACCGCAGAAGCTTTCTTT,CASSPSTAEAFF
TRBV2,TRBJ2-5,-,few,TGTGCCAGCACTGACCAAGAGACCCAGTACTTC,CASTDQETQYF
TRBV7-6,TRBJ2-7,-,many,TGTGCCAGCAGCAAGGGGGGCTACGAGCAGTACTTC,CASSKGGYEQYF
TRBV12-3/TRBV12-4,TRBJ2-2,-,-,TGTGCCAGCAGTTTACCCGGACGTCCGAACACCGGGGAGCTGTTTTTT,CASSLPGRPNTGELFF
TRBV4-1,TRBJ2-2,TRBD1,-,TGCGCCAGCAGCACACAGGGGGCGAACACCGGGGAGCTGTTTTTT,CASSTQGANTGELFF
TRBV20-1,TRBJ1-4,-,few,TGCAGTGCTGCCCCAGGGATGCAGTTTTTT,CSAAPGMQFF
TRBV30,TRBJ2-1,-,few,TGTGCCTGGAGTGAGGGGCAGGGGACCAATGAGCAGTTCTTC,CAWSEGQGTNEQFF
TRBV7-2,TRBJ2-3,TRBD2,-,TGTGCCAGCAGCTTACTGCTAGCGGGAGGGTTCACAGATACGCAGTATTTT,CASSLLLAGGFTDTQYF
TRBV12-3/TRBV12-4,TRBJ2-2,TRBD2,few,TGTGCCAGCAGTCCCCCTTCAGCGGGAGGGCCCCGGGCCGGGGAGCTGTTTTTT,CASSPPSAGGPRAGELFF